A selection of T cell receptor beta chains follows, all from one sample in a study of CD8 T cells in ankylosing spondylitis. Via MiXCR, TCRdb re-called the 5' RACE reads, giving one row per CDR3 protein. The sample holds about 250,000 distinct CDR3 sequences, roughly 32% seen once. The material sequenced was blood, either unsorted or a sorted T cell fraction (not recorded which). These receptor sequences come from a male donor with ankylosing spondylitis or in good health (not recorded which). Each CDR3 is given with its conserved first and last residue. A D gene is named only where the DNA matches it firmly. Only some rows state a clone size, as once, few, many or a class for expanded clones.

abundance,j_gene,d_gene,v_gene,CDR3nt,CDR3aa
once,TRBJ2-1,TRBD2,TRBV20-1,TGCAGTGTTAAACTAGCGGGTACGGATGAGCAGTTCTTC,CSVKLAGTDEQFF
few,TRBJ2-1,.,TRBV7-2,TGTGCCAGCAGCTCGTACTCGGATGAGCAGTTCTTC,CASSSYSDEQFF
few,TRBJ2-7,TRBD2,TRBV6-2/TRBV6-3,TGTGCCAGCCGGGAGGCCTACGAGCAGTACTTC,CASREAYEQYF
.,TRBJ2-1,TRBD2,TRBV27,TGTGCCAGCAGTTTAAGCTGGGCGGGGGGGCCTCGTGAGCAGTTCTTC,CASSLSWAGGPREQFF
few,TRBJ2-3,TRBD2,TRBV20-1,TGCAGTGCCAGACATAGCGGGGGGGCAGATACGCAGTATTTT,CSARHSGGADTQYF
few,TRBJ1-1,.,TRBV9,TGTGCCAGCAGCCCTCGGGACGGTTCTAACACTGAAGCTTTCTTT,CASSPRDGSNTEAFF
few,TRBJ1-1,.,TRBV12-3/TRBV12-4,TGTGCCAGCAGTGAACAGGGAGGGGGCACTGAAGCTTTCTTT,CASSEQGGGTEAFF
few,TRBJ2-1,TRBD2,TRBV12-3/TRBV12-4,TGTGCCAGCAGCCCAGCGGGGGTATCCTACAATGAGCAGTTCTTC,CASSPAGVSYNEQFF
once,TRBJ1-4,.,TRBV20-1,TGCAGTGCTACGCATCAACAAAATGAAAAACTGTTTTTT,CSATHQQNEKLFF
.,TRBJ2-1,TRBD2,TRBV20-1,TGCAGTGCTAGAGTACGGCTAGCGGGGGTCAATGAGCAGTTCTTC,CSARVRLAGVNEQFF
.,TRBJ2-5,.,TRBV5-5,TGTGCCAGCAGCTTGTTAAGTAGGGAAGAGACCCAGTACTTC,CASSLLSREETQYF
few,TRBJ2-1,.,TRBV7-9,TGTGCCTATACGGGACGCCTTGTCTACAATGAGCAGTTCTTC,CAYTGRLVYNEQFF
.,TRBJ2-3,TRBD1,TRBV10-3,TGTGCCGTCTCTATCACCGGGACAGCACCAGATACGCAGTATTTT,CAVSITGTAPDTQYF
few,TRBJ1-1,.,TRBV20-1,TGCAGTGCTAGAGAGCCGGGGGCAGGGAGGTTCGTCACTGAAGCTTTCTTT,CSAREPGAGRFVTEAFF
few,TRBJ2-3,.,TRBV11-2,TGTGCCAGCAGCCCCCTCTTGGCAGGCCCCATAGATACGCAGTATTTT,CASSPLLAGPIDTQYF
.,TRBJ2-6,TRBD1,TRBV11-1,TGTGCCAGCAGCTTACTGTGGGGACAGGGGATCTCTGGGGCCAACGTCCTGACTTTC,CASSLLWGQGISGANVLTF
.,TRBJ1-5,.,TRBV20-1,TGCAGTGCTAGAAGGGTAGGCAATCAGCCCCAGCATTTT,CSARRVGNQPQHF
.,TRBJ2-2,.,TRBV20-1,TGCAGTGCTAGGGGGCCCCTCGGCACCGGGGAGCTGTTTTTT,CSARGPLGTGELFF
.,TRBJ2-5,.,TRBV10-3,TGTGCCATCAGGGCCCGGGAGACCCAGTACTTC,CAIRARETQYF
once,TRBJ2-3,.,TRBV12-3/TRBV12-4,TGTGCCAGCAGTTTCGATGGGGGCCAATCCCCAGATACGCAGTATTTT,CASSFDGGQSPDTQYF
.,TRBJ1-5,.,TRBV27,TGTGCCAGCAGTTTATCGCCAGCGGGGGTAGTAGATCAGCCCCAGCATTTT,CASSLSPAGVVDQPQHF
few,TRBJ2-1,TRBD1,TRBV5-1,TGCGCCAGCAGCCCATGGACAGGGGGCGATGAGCAGTTCTTC,CASSPWTGGDEQFF
.,TRBJ1-5,TRBD1,TRBV20-1,TGCAGTGCTAGCCAGGGGGATATTAAGTATCAGCCCCAGCATTTT,CSASQGDIKYQPQHF
.,TRBJ2-5,TRBD2,TRBV27,TGTGCCAGCAGTTTCGTAGCGGGGGGAGCGGAGACCCAGTACTTC,CASSFVAGGAETQYF
many,TRBJ2-3,.,TRBV20-1,TGCAGTGCTAGACCCTCGGGGGGCCGCACAGATACGCAGTATTTT,CSARPSGGRTDTQYF
many,TRBJ2-5,TRBD2,TRBV20-1,TGCAGTGCGGTACGGACTAGCGGCCAAGAGACCCAGTACTTC,CSAVRTSGQETQYF
.,TRBJ2-1,.,TRBV12-3/TRBV12-4,TGTGCCAGCAGCCGGGCGGGGACCTACAATGAGCAGTTCTTC,CASSRAGTYNEQFF
.,TRBJ2-1,.,TRBV28,TGTGCCAGCAGTTTATATGAGGGGGGGCCGTCCTACAATGAGCAGTTCTTC,CASSLYEGGPSYNEQFF
.,TRBJ2-1,.,TRBV6-5,TGTGCCAGCAGTTACCCCTATGGCGATTCGAGCTCCTACAATGAGCAGTTCTTC,CASSYPYGDSSSYNEQFF
few,TRBJ1-1,.,TRBV20-1,TGCAGTGCTAGAGCGGCCTTGGGCACTGAAGCTTTCTTT,CSARAALGTEAFF
.,TRBJ2-5,TRBD2,TRBV6-5,TGTGCCAGCAGTTCCAGCGGGGGCTCCCAAGAGACCCAGTACTTC,CASSSSGGSQETQYF
few,TRBJ1-5,.,TRBV20-1,TGCAGTGCTGGGACGGACCTCTGGGATCAGCCCCAGCATTTT,CSAGTDLWDQPQHF
.,TRBJ1-2,.,TRBV10-1,TGCGCCAGCAGCTATTACACAGGTGGATATGGCTACACCTTC,CASSYYTGGYGYTF
few,TRBJ2-7,TRBD1,TRBV4-1,TGCGCCAGCAGCCGTGACCCGGGGACAGGTGGGCCCTACGAGCAGTACTTC,CASSRDPGTGGPYEQYF
few,TRBJ1-2,TRBD1,TRBV9,TGTGCCAGCAGCGCCCAACAGGGGGCAAGTGGCTACACCTTC,CASSAQQGASGYTF
.,TRBJ1-2,.,TRBV4-1,TGCGCCAGCAGCCAAGATCGACGACAGGGCTACACCTTC,CASSQDRRQGYTF
few,TRBJ2-5,TRBD1,TRBV6-1,TGTGCCAGCAGACAGCCGGGACAGCAAGAGACCCAGTACTTC,CASRQPGQQETQYF